This T cell receptor (beta chain) was recovered during a study of cytomegalovirus exposure and HLA in healthy donors. Study-wide results and limits: The classifier reportedly diagnosed cytomegalovirus status with high sensitivity and specificity. Most TCRs appeared rarely, but some public TCRs recurred in many donors.

Comment on this clone: Its target is unknown.

This PCR relied on a set of 60 Vbeta primers and 13 Jbeta primers. Generated by immunoSEQ multiplex PCR, the TCRdb table keeps only in-frame clones and is missing some. The table lists some 120,000 clones, 75% to 85% of them singletons. Trimming took off 3 bases at V and 4 bases at J, with 9 bases between the two ends. The CDR3 spans 13 residues. CDR1 is SGHAT and CDR2 is FQDESV in the germline V gene (reference sequence). This rearrangement joins TRBV11-1 to TRBJ1-2; a weak D match, TRBD1 (6 bases). Sequenced input: PBMCs. The sequence derives from a woman aged 50 to 60 in good health and CMV-seropositive. CDR3 in amino acids: CASSFARGYGYTF. The CDR3 DNA reads TGTGCCAGCAGCTTCGCCAGGGGCTATGGCTACACCTTC.